A selection of T cell receptor beta chains follows, all from one sample in a study of shared clonotypes between healthy human individuals. The repertoire was sequenced with immunoSEQ multiplex PCR; TCRdb's copy has only in-frame clones and lacks some. The repertoire has approximately 2,000,000 clones, about 94% of them found once; the top ten carry 1.5% to 2%. The sample consisted of naive CD8+ T cells from PBMCs. The receptors come from a man between 18 and 29 years old in good health. Some clones in this sample may be carry-over from other donors' samples. Each CDR3 is given with its conserved first and last residue. A D gene is named only where the DNA matches it firmly. Clone size is given for some rows only: seen once, a few or many times, or a class if the clone is expanded.

cdr3_nt	cdr3_aa	clone_size	cdr3_length	v_call	d_call	j_call
TGCGCCAGCAGCCAAGGGACTAGCGGGAGGGAGACCCAGTACTTC	CASSQGTSGRETQYF	.	15	TRBV4-1	TRBD2	TRBJ2-5
TGTGCCAGCAGTTACTTCACAGGGGGCGGTACCTACGAGCAGTACTTC	CASSYFTGGGTYEQYF	.	16	TRBV6-5	TRBD1	TRBJ2-7
TGTGCCAGCAGCAACAGGGCAAGCTCCTATAATTCACCCCTCCACTTT	CASSNRASSYNSPLHF	.	16	TRBV28	.	TRBJ1-6
TGTGCCAGCAGCTTAGCCGGCACAACCTACAATGAGCAGTTCTTC	CASSLAGTTYNEQFF	.	15	TRBV13	.	TRBJ2-1
TGCGCCAGCAGCCAAGAGTGGAGGGGAGCTTACAATGAGCAGTTCTTC	CASSQEWRGAYNEQFF	.	16	TRBV4-3	.	TRBJ2-1
TGTGCCAGCAGTTTTTTTATTGAGACCGGGGAGCTGTTTTTT	CASSFFIETGELFF	.	14	TRBV28	.	TRBJ2-2
TGTGCCAGCACCCCTTCCGACAGGGAGCGAAACATTCAGTACTTC	CASTPSDRERNIQYF	.	15	TRBV28	TRBD1	TRBJ2-4
TGTGCCAGCAGCTTAGTCTTTCAGCGGGGACCCTACAATGAGCAGTTCTTC	CASSLVFQRGPYNEQFF	.	17	TRBV11-2	TRBD2	TRBJ2-1
TGTGCCAGCACCTTGGGGCGGACGTACAATGAGCAGTTCTTC	CASTLGRTYNEQFF	.	14	TRBV27	.	TRBJ2-1
TGTGCCAGTAGTGGAGGGACTGGCCCGTACACAGATACGCAGTATTTT	CASSGGTGPYTDTQYF	.	16	TRBV19	.	TRBJ2-3
TGTGCCAGCAGTTTATCTTCTAGCTCTGGAAACACCATATATTTT	CASSLSSSSGNTIYF	.	15	TRBV27	.	TRBJ1-3
TGCGCCAGCGGGGCCTACGAGCAGTACTTC	CASGAYEQYF	.	10	TRBV10-2	.	TRBJ2-7
TGTGCCTGGAGTGTGGTAGCGGGAGTGGCAGATACGCAGTATTTT	CAWSVVAGVADTQYF	.	15	TRBV30	TRBD2	TRBJ2-3
TGTGCCAGTAAGGCTTCGGCAGGGCCCAACTCCTACGAGCAGTACTTC	CASKASAGPNSYEQYF	.	16	TRBV27	.	TRBJ2-7
TGCGCCAGCAGCAAGGGGTCGGCCCTGGCCAAAAACATTCAGTACTTC	CASSKGSALAKNIQYF	.	16	TRBV5-1	.	TRBJ2-4
TGTGCCAGCAGCCTGACAGGGAACGGAAACACCATATATTTT	CASSLTGNGNTIYF	.	14	TRBV7-6	TRBD1	TRBJ1-3
TGTGCCAGCAGCGTAGCGGCGAGCGGAGACTACGAGCAGTACTTC	CASSVAASGDYEQYF	.	15	TRBV9	.	TRBJ2-7
TGTGCCAGCAGTGGCCCCTGGGGGGGCGACGAGCAGTACTTC	CASSGPWGGDEQYF	.	14	TRBV9	.	TRBJ2-7
TGCAGCGTTGAAGGGTGGGACAGCTCAGCTAACTATGGCTACACCTTC	CSVEGWDSSANYGYTF	.	16	TRBV29-1	TRBD1	TRBJ1-2
TGTGCCAGCGCGGGACAGATTAATCAGCCCCAGCATTTT	CASAGQINQPQHF	.	13	TRBV2	TRBD1	TRBJ1-5
TGTGCCAGCAGTTCCCGAGCGGGAGTGGGCACAGATACGCAGTATTTT	CASSSRAGVGTDTQYF	.	16	TRBV27	TRBD2	TRBJ2-3
TGTGCCAGCAGCTTAGACAGCGCAGCAAGAGTAAACCCCTATGGCTACACCTTC	CASSLDSAARVNPYGYTF	few	18	TRBV7-9	.	TRBJ1-2
TGTGCCAGCAGCTTAGGCGGGGCCGCTCCAATCTTC	CASSLGGAAPIF	.	12	TRBV7-9	.	TRBJ2-1
TGTGCCAGCAGCTTAGTAGGGTCAAAAGAGACCCAGTACTTC	CASSLVGSKETQYF	.	14	TRBV7-9	.	TRBJ2-5